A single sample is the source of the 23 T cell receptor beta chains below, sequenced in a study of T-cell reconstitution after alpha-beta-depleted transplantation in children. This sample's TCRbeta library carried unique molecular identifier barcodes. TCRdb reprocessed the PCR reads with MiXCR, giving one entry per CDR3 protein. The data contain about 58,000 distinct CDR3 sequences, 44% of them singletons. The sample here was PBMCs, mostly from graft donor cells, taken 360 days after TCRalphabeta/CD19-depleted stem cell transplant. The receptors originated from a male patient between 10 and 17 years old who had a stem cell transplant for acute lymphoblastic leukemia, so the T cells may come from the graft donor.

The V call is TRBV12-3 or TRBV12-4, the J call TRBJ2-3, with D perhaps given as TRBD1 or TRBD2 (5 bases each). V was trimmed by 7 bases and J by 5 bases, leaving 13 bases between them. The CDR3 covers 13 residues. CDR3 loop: CASKRGELDTQYF. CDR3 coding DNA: TGTGCCAGCAAACGAGGGGAACTAGATACGCAGTATTTT.

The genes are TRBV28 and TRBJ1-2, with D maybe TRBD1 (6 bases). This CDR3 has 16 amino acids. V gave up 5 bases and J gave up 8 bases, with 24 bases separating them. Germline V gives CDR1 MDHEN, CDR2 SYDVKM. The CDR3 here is CASSARQVAPLWGYTF. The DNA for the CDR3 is TGTGCCAGCAGTGCGCGACAGGTGGCCCCGCTTTGGGGCTACACCTTC.

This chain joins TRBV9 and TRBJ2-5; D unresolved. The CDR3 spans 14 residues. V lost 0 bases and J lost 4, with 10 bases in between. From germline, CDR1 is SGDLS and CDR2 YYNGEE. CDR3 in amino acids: CASSVEPDGETQYF. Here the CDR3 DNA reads TGTGCCAGCAGCGTAGAACCCGATGGAGAGACCCAGTACTTC.

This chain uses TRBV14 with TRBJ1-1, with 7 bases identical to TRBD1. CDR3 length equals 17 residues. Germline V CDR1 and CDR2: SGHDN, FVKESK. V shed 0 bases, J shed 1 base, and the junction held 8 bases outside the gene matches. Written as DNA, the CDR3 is TGTGCCAGCAGCCAAGACTACGCCCGACAGGGGAACACTGAAGCTTTCTTT. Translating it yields CASSQDYARQGNTEAFF.

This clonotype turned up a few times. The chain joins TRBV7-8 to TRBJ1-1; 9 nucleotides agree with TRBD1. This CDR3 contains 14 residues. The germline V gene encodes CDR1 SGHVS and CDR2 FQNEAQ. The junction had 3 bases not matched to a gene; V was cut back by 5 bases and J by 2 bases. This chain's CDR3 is CASSPGQGNTEAFF. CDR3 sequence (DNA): TGTGCCAGCAGCCCGGGACAGGGTAACACTGAAGCTTTCTTT.

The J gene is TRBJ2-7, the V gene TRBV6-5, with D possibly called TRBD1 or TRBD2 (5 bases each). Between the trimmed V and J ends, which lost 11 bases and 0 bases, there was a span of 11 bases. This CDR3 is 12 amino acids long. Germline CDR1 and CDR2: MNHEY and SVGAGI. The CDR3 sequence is CAVSGTSYEQYF. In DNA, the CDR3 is TGTGCCGTTTCCGGGACCTCCTACGAGCAGTACTTC.

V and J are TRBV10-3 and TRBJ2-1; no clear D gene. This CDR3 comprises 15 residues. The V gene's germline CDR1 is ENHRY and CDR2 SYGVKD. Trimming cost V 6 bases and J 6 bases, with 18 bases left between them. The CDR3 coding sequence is TGTGCCATCAGACCTAAGCGCACCTCCCGCAATGAGCAGTTCTTC. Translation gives CAIRPKRTSRNEQFF.

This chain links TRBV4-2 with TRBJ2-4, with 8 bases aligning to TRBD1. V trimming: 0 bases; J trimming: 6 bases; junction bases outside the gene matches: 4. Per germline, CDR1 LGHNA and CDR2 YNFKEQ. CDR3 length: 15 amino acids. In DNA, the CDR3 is TGTGCCAGCAGCCAAGAGGCCACAGGGGGAAACATTCAGTACTTC. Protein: CASSQEATGGNIQYF.

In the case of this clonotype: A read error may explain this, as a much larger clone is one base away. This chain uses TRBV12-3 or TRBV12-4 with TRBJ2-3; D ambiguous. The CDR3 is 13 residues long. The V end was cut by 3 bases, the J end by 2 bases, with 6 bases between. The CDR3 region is CASSFRDTDTQYF. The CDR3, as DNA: TGTGCCAGCAGTTTTAGAGACACAGATACGCAGTATTTT.

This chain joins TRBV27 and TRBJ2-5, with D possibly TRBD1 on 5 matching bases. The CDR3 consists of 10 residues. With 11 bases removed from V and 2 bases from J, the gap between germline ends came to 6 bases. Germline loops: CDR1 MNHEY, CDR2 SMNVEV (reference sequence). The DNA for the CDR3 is TGTGCCGGGGCACAAGAGACCCAGTACTTC. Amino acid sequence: CAGAQETQYF.

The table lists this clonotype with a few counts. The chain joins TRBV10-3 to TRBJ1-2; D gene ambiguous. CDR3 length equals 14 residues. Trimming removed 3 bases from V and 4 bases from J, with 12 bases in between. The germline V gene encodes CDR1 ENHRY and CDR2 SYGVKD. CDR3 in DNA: TGTGCCATCAGTGAAGCAGGAAAGAGCTATGGCTACACCTTC. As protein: CAISEAGKSYGYTF.

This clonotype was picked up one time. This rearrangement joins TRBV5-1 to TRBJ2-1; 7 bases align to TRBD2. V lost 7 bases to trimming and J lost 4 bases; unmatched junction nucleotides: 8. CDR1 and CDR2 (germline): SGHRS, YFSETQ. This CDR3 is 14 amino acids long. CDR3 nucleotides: TGCGCCAGCGGCAGGGACTATTTGTACAATGAGCAGTTCTTC. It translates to CASGRDYLYNEQFF. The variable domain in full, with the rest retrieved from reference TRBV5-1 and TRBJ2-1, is KAGVTQTPRYLIKTRGQQVTLSCSPISGHRSVSWYQQTPGQGLQFLFEYFSETQRNKGNFPGRFSGRQFSNSRSEMNVSTLELGDSALYLCASGRDYLYNEQFFGPGTRLTVL.

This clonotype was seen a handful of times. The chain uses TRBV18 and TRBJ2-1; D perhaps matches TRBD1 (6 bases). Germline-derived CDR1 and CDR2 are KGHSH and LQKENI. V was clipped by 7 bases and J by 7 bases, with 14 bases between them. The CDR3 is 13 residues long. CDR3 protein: CASCDSQGNEQFF. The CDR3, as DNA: TGTGCCAGCTGCGACTCACAGGGAAATGAGCAGTTCTTC.

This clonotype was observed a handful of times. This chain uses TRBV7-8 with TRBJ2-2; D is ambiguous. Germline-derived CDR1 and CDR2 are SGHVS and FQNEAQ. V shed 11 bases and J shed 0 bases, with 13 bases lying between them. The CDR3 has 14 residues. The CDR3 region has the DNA TGTGCCTCCAACGGCCAGACGAACACCGGGGAGCTGTTTTTT. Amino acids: CASNGQTNTGELFF.

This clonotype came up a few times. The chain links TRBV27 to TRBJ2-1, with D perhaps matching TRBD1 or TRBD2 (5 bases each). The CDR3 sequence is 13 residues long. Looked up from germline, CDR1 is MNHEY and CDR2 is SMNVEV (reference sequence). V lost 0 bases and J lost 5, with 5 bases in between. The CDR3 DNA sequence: TGTGCCAGCAGTTTATCGGGGGACAATGAGCAGTTCTTC. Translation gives CASSLSGDNEQFF.

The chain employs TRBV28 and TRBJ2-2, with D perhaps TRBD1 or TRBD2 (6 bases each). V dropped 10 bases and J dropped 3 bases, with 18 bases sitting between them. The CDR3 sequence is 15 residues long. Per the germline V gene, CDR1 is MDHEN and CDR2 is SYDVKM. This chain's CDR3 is CATRGGTGDTGELFF. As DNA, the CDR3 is TGTGCCACCCGAGGGGGGACTGGGGACACCGGGGAGCTGTTTTTT.

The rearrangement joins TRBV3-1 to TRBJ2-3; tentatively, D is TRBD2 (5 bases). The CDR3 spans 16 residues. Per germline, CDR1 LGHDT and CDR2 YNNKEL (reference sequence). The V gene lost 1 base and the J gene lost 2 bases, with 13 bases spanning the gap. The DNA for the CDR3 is TGTGCCAGCAGCCAAGTCCTAGCTCACAACACAGATACGCAGTATTTT. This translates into CASSQVLAHNTDTQYF.

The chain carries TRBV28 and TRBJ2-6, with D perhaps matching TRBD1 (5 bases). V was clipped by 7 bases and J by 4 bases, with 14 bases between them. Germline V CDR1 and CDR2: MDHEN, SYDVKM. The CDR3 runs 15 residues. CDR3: CASIPGHTGANVLTF. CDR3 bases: TGTGCCAGCATCCCCGGACATACCGGGGCCAACGTCCTGACTTTC.

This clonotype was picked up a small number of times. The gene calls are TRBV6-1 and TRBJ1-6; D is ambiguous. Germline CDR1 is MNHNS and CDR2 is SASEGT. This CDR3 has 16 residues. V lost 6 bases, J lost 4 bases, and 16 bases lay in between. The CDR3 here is CASSPRELGYNSPLHF. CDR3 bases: TGTGCCAGCAGCCCCCGGGAATTAGGATATAATTCACCCCTCCACTTT.

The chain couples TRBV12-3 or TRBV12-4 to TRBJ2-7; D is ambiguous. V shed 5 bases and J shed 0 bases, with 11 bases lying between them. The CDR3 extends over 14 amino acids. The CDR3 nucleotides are TGTGCCAGCAGTCTGGGATTCTCCTCCTACGAGCAGTACTTC. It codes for CASSLGFSSYEQYF.

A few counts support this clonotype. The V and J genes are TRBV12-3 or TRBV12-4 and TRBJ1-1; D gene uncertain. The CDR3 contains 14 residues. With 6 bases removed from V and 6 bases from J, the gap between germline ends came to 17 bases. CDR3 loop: CASRPPGGAAEAFF. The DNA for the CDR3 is TGTGCCAGCAGACCGCCGGGAGGCGCCGCTGAAGCTTTCTTT.

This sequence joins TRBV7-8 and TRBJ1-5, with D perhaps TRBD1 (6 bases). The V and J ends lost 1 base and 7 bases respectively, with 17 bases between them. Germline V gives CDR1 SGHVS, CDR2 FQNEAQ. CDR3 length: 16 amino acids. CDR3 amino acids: CASSLGSSGERQPQHF. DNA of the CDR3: TGTGCCAGCAGCTTAGGAAGCTCAGGGGAGCGGCAGCCCCAGCATTTT.

CDR3 amino acids: CASSPRTSGWYTQYF. CDR3 DNA sequence: TGTGCCAGCAGTCCGAGGACTAGCGGTTGGTATACGCAGTATTTT. This sequence joins TRBV12-3 or TRBV12-4 and TRBJ2-3, with TRBD2 identical over 10 bases. The CDR3 length is 15 residues. Trimming cost V 5 bases and J 7 bases; bases outside gene matches: 9.